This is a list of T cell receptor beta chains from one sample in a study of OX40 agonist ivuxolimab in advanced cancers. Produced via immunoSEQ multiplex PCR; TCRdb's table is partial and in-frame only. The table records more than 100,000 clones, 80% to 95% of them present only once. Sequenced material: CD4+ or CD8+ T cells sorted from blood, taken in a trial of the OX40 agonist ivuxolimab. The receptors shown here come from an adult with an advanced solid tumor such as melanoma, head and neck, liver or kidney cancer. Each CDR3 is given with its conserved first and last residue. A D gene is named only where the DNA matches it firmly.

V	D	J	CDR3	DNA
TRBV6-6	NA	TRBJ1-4	CASTYRDGNEKLFF	TGTGCCAGCACCTACCGGGACGGTAATGAAAAACTGTTTTTT
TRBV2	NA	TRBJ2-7	CASSDQLPPYEQYF	TGTGCCAGCAGTGATCAGTTACCACCCTACGAGCAGTACTTC
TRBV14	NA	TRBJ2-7	CASSRAAYEQYF	TGTGCCAGCAGCCGTGCCGCCTACGAGCAGTACTTC
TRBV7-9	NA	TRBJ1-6	CASSLGQVRVSSYNSPLHF	TGTGCCAGCAGCTTAGGACAGGTGCGAGTCAGCTCCTATAATTCACCCCTCCACTTT
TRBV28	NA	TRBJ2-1	CASSSPANVAINEQFF	TGTGCCAGCAGTTCCCCAGCGAACGTAGCAATCAATGAGCAGTTCTTC
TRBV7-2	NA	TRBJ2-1	CAIASGHSSNEQFF	TGTGCCATTGCGTCAGGCCACTCTTCCAATGAGCAGTTCTTC
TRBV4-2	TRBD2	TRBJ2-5	CASSQVVAGVQETQYF	TGTGCCAGCAGCCAAGTTGTAGCGGGGGTCCAAGAGACCCAGTACTTC
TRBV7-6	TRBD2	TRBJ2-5	CAITLGGETQYF	TGTGCCATTACCTTGGGGGGGGAGACCCAGTACTTC
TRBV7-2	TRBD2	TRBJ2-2	CASILSGRAVNTGELFF	TGTGCCAGCATCCTTAGCGGGAGGGCCGTTAACACCGGGGAGCTGTTTTTT
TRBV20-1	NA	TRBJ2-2	CSAGQFGELFF	TGCAGTGCTGGACAGTTCGGGGAGCTGTTTTTT
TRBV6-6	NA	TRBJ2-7	CASIDGYSYEQYF	TGTGCCAGCATCGACGGCTACTCCTACGAGCAGTACTTC